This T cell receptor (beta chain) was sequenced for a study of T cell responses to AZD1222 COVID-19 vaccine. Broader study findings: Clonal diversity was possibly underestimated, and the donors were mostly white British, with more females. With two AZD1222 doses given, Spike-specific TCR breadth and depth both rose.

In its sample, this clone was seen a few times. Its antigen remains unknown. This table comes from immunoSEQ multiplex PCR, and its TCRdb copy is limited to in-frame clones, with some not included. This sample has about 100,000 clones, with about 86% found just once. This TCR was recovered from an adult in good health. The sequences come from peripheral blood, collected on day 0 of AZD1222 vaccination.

This CDR3 is CASSPGLMDEQYF. CDR3 DNA: TGTGCCAGCTCACCGGGGTTGATGGACGAGCAGTACTTC. V and J are TRBV18 and TRBJ2-7, with no clear D. The CDR3 sequence is 13 residues long. Between the trimmed V and J ends, which lost 3 bases and 5 bases, there was a span of 11 bases. Germline loops: CDR1 KGHSH, CDR2 LQKENI.